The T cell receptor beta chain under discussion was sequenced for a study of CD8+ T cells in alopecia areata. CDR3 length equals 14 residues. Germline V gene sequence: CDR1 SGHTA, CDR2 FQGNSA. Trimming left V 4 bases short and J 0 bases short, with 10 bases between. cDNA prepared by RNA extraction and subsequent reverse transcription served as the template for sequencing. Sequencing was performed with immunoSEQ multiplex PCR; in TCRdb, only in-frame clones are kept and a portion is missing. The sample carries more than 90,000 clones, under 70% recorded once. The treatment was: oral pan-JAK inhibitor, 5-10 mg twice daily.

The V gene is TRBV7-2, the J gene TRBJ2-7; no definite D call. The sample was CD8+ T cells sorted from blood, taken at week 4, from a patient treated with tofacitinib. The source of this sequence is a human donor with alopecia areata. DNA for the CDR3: TGTGCCAGCAGCTCCAGCCTTGGCTCCTACGAGCAGTACTTC. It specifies CASSSSLGSYEQYF.